The rows below give T cell receptor beta chains drawn from one sample of a study of PD-L1 blockade in urothelial cancer. Generated by immunoSEQ multiplex PCR, the TCRdb table keeps only in-frame clones and is missing some. The profile shows 75,000 to 95,000 clones, about 91% of them singletons. Sequenced material: PBMCs, taken around atezolizumab (anti-PD-L1) treatment. These receptors came from a woman at least 80 years old with urothelial cancer. Each CDR3 is given with its conserved first and last residue. The D gene is left open where the match is weak. Expanded clones get a size class; other rows say once, few or many, or leave the size out.

clone size | V gene | D gene | CDR3 protein
. | TRBV11-2 | . | CASSLLQVYEQYF
. | TRBV19 | TRBD1 | CASRLTGGANTEAFF
. | TRBV29-1 | TRBD1 | CSVRQGAANTEAFF
. | TRBV2 | TRBD1 | CASSEKRQGNYGYTF
. | TRBV4-1 | . | CASSPRDSSTGELFF
. | TRBV28 | TRBD1 | CASSLITGVSEKLFF
. | TRBV7-9 | TRBD2 | CASSSSGTDTQYF
once | TRBV19 | . | CASSKNRGSNEKLFF
. | TRBV9 | . | CASSVNPGRQVEKLFF
few | TRBV5-6 | TRBD2 | CASTLGGRALGSSNEQFF
. | TRBV7-2 | TRBD2 | CASSSLAGVGEQYF
. | TRBV27 | TRBD1 | CASRDSGGPSYNEQFF
. | TRBV10-3 | TRBD1 | CANTGVRDYGYTF
once | TRBV6-1 | . | CASSEVAGGNTIYF
. | TRBV19 | TRBD1 | CASSIRTGGYEQYF
once | TRBV7-9 | . | CASSPGVSGELFF
. | TRBV15 | TRBD1 | CATSRGGEGTGVTGELFF
. | TRBV2 | . | CASSEEGQGSYGYTF
. | TRBV7-9 | TRBD1 | CASSIYRTGGGQFF
. | TRBV7-8 | . | CASSLVGATDTQYF
. | TRBV28 | TRBD1 | CASRGQGYTEAFF
. | TRBV27 | TRBD2 | CASSPTRASGSAYEQYF
. | TRBV9 | . | CASSPRAGGANVLTF
. | TRBV5-1 | TRBD2 | CASSSLGLAGGGEQFF
. | TRBV28 | TRBD2 | CASSGTSGRTPLSYNEQFF
. | TRBV6-6 | . | CASTNGAGGTEAFF
. | TRBV7-2 | TRBD1 | CASSTSRTGLREQYF
. | TRBV28 | . | CASIPRMAYQPQHF
. | TRBV6-1 | TRBD2 | CASSGHSGRAYEQYF
. | TRBV2 | . | CASYTDPAVGYTF
. | TRBV28 | TRBD1 | CASSFLDRVRTGELFF
. | TRBV5-5 | TRBD2 | CASSFGLGATQETQYF
. | TRBV4-2 | . | CASSQTDPGRPYGYTF
. | TRBV27 | . | CASRPSYNEQFF
. | TRBV4-1 | . | CASSQTNRAGSQETQYF
. | TRBV28 | TRBD1 | CASSTPRYRDSERDTEAFF
. | TRBV5-1 | . | CASSLGRDYEQYF
. | TRBV10-3 | TRBD1 | CAISGGTENTIYF
. | TRBV27 | TRBD1 | CASWTGGSLSGNTIYF
. | TRBV5-1 | . | CASSLSPTGQTFVDEQFF
. | TRBV10-3 | . | CAISESNSPVETQYF
. | TRBV5-1 | . | CASSRGAVSSYEQYF
. | TRBV5-6 | TRBD1 | CASSVRQGRFTYEQYF
. | TRBV30 | . | CAWSVGRAGETQYF
once | TRBV27 | TRBD2 | CASSSPTSGRVYEQYF
. | TRBV6-1 | TRBD2 | CASSAELTSGRATDTQYF
. | TRBV28 | TRBD1 | CASSPPGQGWTQYF
. | TRBV19 | . | CASSARVYYEQYF
. | TRBV5-1 | TRBD1 | CASSFTGGVGNTIYF
. | TRBV5-4 | TRBD1 | CASSSYTGGREQFF
. | TRBV5-4 | TRBD2 | CASSRYGLAGGGTGELFF
. | TRBV14 | . | CASSQDVSGFRRGTEAFF
. | TRBV9 | TRBD2 | CASSVVAGSEQYF
. | TRBV13 | TRBD2 | CASSSRPGTSGSGAKNIQYF
. | TRBV5-4 | TRBD2 | CASSLRSLAGSSYEQYF
. | TRBV5-1 | . | CASSGSRGYGYTF
. | TRBV6-6 | . | CASSYLESYSNQPQHF
. | TRBV28 | . | CASRFERGEAFF
. | TRBV9 | TRBD2 | CASSVAGGSYNEQFF
once | TRBV9 | TRBD1 | CASSVEQGVGGTEAFF